Each of the 5 T cell receptor beta chains below was sequenced from the same sample in a study of TIL therapy for anti-PD-1-resistant metastatic lung cancer. Specified time point: pre-treatment sample, taken before nivolumab and TIL therapy. Most excised metastases sampled were pleural nodules or supraclavicular lymph nodes. This was the immunoSEQ v3 assay. The method was immunoSEQ multiplex PCR; TCRdb's version includes in-frame clones alone and lacks a portion of them. The sample includes 9,100 or so clones, roughly 80% seen only once; the top ten take approximately 10%. The starting material was tumor tissue, obtained at baseline. The receptors come from a person aged 25 to 79 with non-small cell lung cancer.

J is TRBJ1-3 and V is TRBV27; 12 positions agree with TRBD1. The germline V gene has CDR1 MNHEY and CDR2 SMNVEV (reference sequence). Trimming took 2 bases from V and 3 from J; bases not matched to a gene: 5. This CDR3 is 17 amino acids long. The CDR3 region has the DNA TGTGCCAGCAGTTTAGTGGGGACAGGGGGCTATGGAAACACCATATATTTT. It yields the protein CASSLVGTGGYGNTIYF.

This clone appeared a few times. This sequence joins TRBV4-3 and TRBJ1-6, with 11 nucleotides matching TRBD1. Looked up from germline, CDR1 is LGHNA and CDR2 is YSLEER. CDR3 length equals 15 residues. The trim removed 4 bases at V and 10 bases at J, leaving 6 bases unmatched. In DNA, the CDR3 is TGCGCCAGCAGCCTTCAGGACAGGGGGCACTCACCCCTCCACTTT. Its translation is CASSLQDRGHSPLHF.

The rearrangement uses TRBV10-3 and TRBJ2-7; 8 bases align to TRBD1. Germline CDR1 reads ENHRY; CDR2 reads SYGVKD. There are 14 residues in the CDR3. Trimming removed 6 bases from V and 7 bases from J; junction bases left unmatched: 11. The CDR3 region has the DNA TGTGCCATCAGCGCCGCCGGGACAGGCGAAGAGCAGTACTTC. The encoded protein is CAISAAGTGEEQYF.

This chain uses TRBV19 with TRBJ2-1; D gene unclear. CDR1 and CDR2 from the germline V gene are LNHDA and SQIVND (reference sequence). Trimming took off 5 bases at V and 10 bases at J, with 18 bases between the two ends. The CDR3 is made up of 14 amino acids. The CDR3 DNA reads as TGTGCCAGTAGTCCAGCCTACAGTGGATGGGAGCAGTTCTTC. Translated: CASSPAYSGWEQFF.

The chain recombines TRBV6-4 with TRBJ1-1, with D unclear. The V and J ends lost 5 bases and 5 bases respectively, with 12 bases between them. Germline V gene sequence: CDR1 MRHNA, CDR2 SNTAGT. This CDR3 is 13 amino acids long. CDR3 sequence (DNA): TGTGCCAGCAGTCTGGACCCGGGGACTGAAGCTTTCTTT. It is translated as CASSLDPGTEAFF.